The 20 T cell receptor beta chains given below trace back to one sample, sequenced in a study of T cell responses to AZD1222 COVID-19 vaccine. The assay was immunoSEQ multiplex PCR, and TCRdb's table has in-frame clones only and misses some. The sample consists of over 100,000 clones, 70% to 90% of them appearing once. This sample comprised peripheral blood, obtained on day 0 of AZD1222 vaccination. The source of these receptors is an adult in good health.

The rearrangement links TRBV5-1 to TRBJ1-1, with 7 nucleotides matching TRBD1. The germline gives CDR1 SGHRS, CDR2 YFSETQ. V shed 4 bases and J 6 bases; nucleotides not matched to a gene: 12. The CDR3 runs 15 residues. CDR3 protein: CASSGDRAGGAEAFF. As DNA, the CDR3 is TGCGCCAGCAGCGGTGACAGGGCAGGAGGTGCTGAAGCTTTCTTT.

The gene calls are TRBV12-5 and TRBJ1-1; no clear D. The V end lost 2 bases, the J end lost 6 bases, and 7 bases lay between the germline ends. Germline CDR1 and CDR2: LGHNT and FRNRAP. The CDR3 has 12 residues. CDR3 in amino acids: CASGLTPAEAFF. CDR3 in DNA: TGTGCTAGTGGTTTGACCCCTGCTGAAGCTTTCTTT.

The V call is TRBV10-3, the J call TRBJ1-2; the D is unclear. CDR3 length equals 14 residues. Deletions cut 4 bases from V and 0 bases from J, with 9 bases between. The germline CDR1 and CDR2 sequences are ENHRY and SYGVKD. CDR3 nucleotide sequence: TGTGCCATCAGTGTGGCGGCTACTAACTATGGCTACACCTTC. This sequence encodes CAISVAATNYGYTF.

This rearrangement joins TRBV19 to TRBJ2-1; D is undetermined. Germline V CDR1 and CDR2: LNHDA, SQIVND (reference sequence). V was clipped by 3 bases and J by 7 bases, with 10 bases between them. This CDR3 has 13 amino acids. CDR3 DNA sequence: TGTGCCAGTAGTATCTGGGGTCGGAATGAGCAGTTCTTC. This gives the protein CASSIWGRNEQFF.

The chain joins TRBV27 to TRBJ2-7; D unresolved. V lost 6 bases and J lost 0, with 15 bases in between. This CDR3 is built from 15 residues. The germline V gene has CDR1 MNHEY and CDR2 SMNVEV (reference sequence). CDR3 protein: CASSPSALNSYEQYF. The CDR3, as DNA: TGTGCCAGCAGCCCATCGGCCCTAAACTCCTACGAGCAGTACTTC.

This chain links TRBV6-5 with TRBJ1-1; TRBD1 might be the D (5 bases). V was shortened by 0 bases and J by 4 bases, with 12 bases between the two germline ends. The CDR3 length is 15 residues. Germline V gene sequence: CDR1 MNHEY, CDR2 SVGAGI. The CDR3 region is CASSYSARAGTEAFF. The CDR3 DNA follows: TGTGCCAGCAGTTACTCGGCCAGGGCGGGCACTGAAGCTTTCTTT.

The chain employs TRBV27 and TRBJ1-2; a possible D gene is TRBD1 (5 bases). This CDR3 is built from 14 residues. The germline V gene has CDR1 MNHEY and CDR2 SMNVEV (reference sequence). V dropped 6 bases and J dropped 2 bases, with 13 bases sitting between them. The CDR3 sequence is CASSPQEGNYGYTF. CDR3 DNA sequence: TGTGCCAGCAGCCCCCAGGAGGGGAACTATGGCTACACCTTC.

A few counts support this clone. The chain has TRBV9 and TRBJ1-6; tentative D call: TRBD1 (6 bases). V lost 4 bases, J lost 7 bases, and 12 bases lay in between. CDR1 is SGDLS and CDR2 is YYNGEE in the germline V gene. The CDR3 has 14 residues. The DNA of the CDR3 is TGTGCCAGCAGCCGAACAGGGTCCAATTCACCCCTCCACTTT. Its translation: CASSRTGSNSPLHF.

The gene calls are TRBV7-2 and TRBJ2-1; D is perhaps TRBD2 (6 bases). Germline V lookup: CDR1 SGHTA, CDR2 FQGNSA. The CDR3 covers 16 residues. The V end was cut by 4 bases, the J end by 0 bases, with 13 bases between. The CDR3: CASSSVATSSYNEQFF. The CDR3 bases are TGTGCCAGCAGCTCGGTCGCGACTAGCTCCTACAATGAGCAGTTCTTC.

The chain couples TRBV4-2 to TRBJ2-7; D unresolved. Germline V CDR1 and CDR2: LGHNA, YNFKEQ. The CDR3 has 15 residues. Trimming removed 0 bases from V and 2 bases from J, with 11 bases in between. The chain's CDR3 is CASSQDPQTAYEQYF. Written as DNA, the CDR3 is TGTGCCAGCAGCCAAGATCCCCAAACCGCCTACGAGCAGTACTTC.

In this sample, this clone turned up a few times. The J gene is TRBJ2-7, the V gene TRBV28; 7 nucleotides match TRBD2. CDR1 and CDR2 from the germline V gene are MDHEN and SYDVKM. V trimming: 6 bases; J trimming: 3 bases; junction bases outside the gene matches: 14. This CDR3 is built from 16 residues. CDR3 sequence: CASSRGTTRKNYEQYF. As DNA, the CDR3 is TGTGCCAGCAGCCGCGGGACTACCCGGAAAAACTACGAGCAGTACTTC.

The chain couples TRBV10-1 to TRBJ2-2, with TRBD2 matching over 8 bases. V trimming: 4 bases; J trimming: 0 bases; junction bases outside the gene matches: 4. CDR3 size: 16 residues. Germline V gene data show CDR1 as WNHNN and CDR2 as SYGVQD (reference sequence). The CDR3 DNA is TGCGCCAGCAGTGCTTCGGGAGGGGCGAACACCGGGGAGCTGTTTTTT. This translates into CASSASGGANTGELFF.

The CDR3 nucleotides read TGTGCCAGCAGTCTAGGGGTATGGGAGCAGTACTTC. Translation gives CASSLGVWEQYF. The chain employs TRBV12-3 or TRBV12-4 and TRBJ2-7, with D maybe TRBD1 (5 bases). The CDR3 covers 12 residues. The V and J ends lost 5 bases and 7 bases respectively, with 12 bases between them.

The CDR3 is CASSRPGTGGYYGYTF. Written as DNA, the CDR3 is TGTGCCAGCAGCAGACCCGGGACAGGGGGCTACTATGGCTACACCTTC. The J gene is TRBJ1-2, the V gene TRBV5-8, with 12 bases fitting TRBD1. This CDR3 contains 16 residues. V gave up 4 bases and J gave up 3 bases; unmatched junction bases: 7. Germline V gene sequence: CDR1 SGHTS, CDR2 YDEGEE. Full variable domain (remainder filled in from reference TRBV5-8 and TRBJ1-2): EAGVTQSPTHLIKTRGQQATLRCSPISGHTSVYWYQQALGLGLQFLLWYDEGEERNRGNFPPRFSGRQFPNYSSELNVNALELEDSALYLCASSRPGTGGYYGYTFGSGTRLTVV.

The chain recombines TRBV6-5 with TRBJ1-2; D is uncertain. V was trimmed by 8 bases and J by 2 bases, leaving 6 bases between them. Germline lookup yields CDR1 MNHEY and CDR2 SVGAGI. The CDR3 contains 11 residues. In DNA, the CDR3 is TGTGCCAGCTTCCGGAACTATGGCTACACCTTC. Amino acid sequence: CASFRNYGYTF.

This clone occurred once. The chain couples TRBV7-3 to TRBJ2-5; TRBD1 might be the D (6 bases). V was shortened by 4 bases and J by 5 bases, with 11 bases between the two germline ends. Germline V gene sequence: CDR1 SGHTA, CDR2 FQGTGA. This CDR3 comprises 13 residues. The CDR3 DNA reads as TGTGCCAGCAGCTCCGGGACATGGGAGACCCAGTACTTC. Amino acids: CASSSGTWETQYF.

The chain employs TRBV2 and TRBJ1-5; no clear D gene. V was cut by 4 bases and J by 3 bases, with 10 bases left in between. CDR3 size: 14 residues. Germline-derived CDR1 and CDR2 are SNHLY and FYNNEI. This CDR3 reads CASSGAGSNQPQHF. The DNA for the CDR3 is TGTGCCAGCAGTGGGGCAGGCTCCAATCAGCCCCAGCATTTT.

The V call is TRBV2, the J call TRBJ1-5; 7 bases are a match to TRBD1. The CDR3 totals 15 residues. V lost 6 bases and J lost 1; bases outside the gene matches: 6. Per germline, CDR1 SNHLY and CDR2 FYNNEI. The CDR3 loop is CASSSGQASNQPQHF. The DNA for the CDR3 is TGTGCCAGCAGCTCAGGACAGGCCAGCAATCAGCCCCAGCATTTT.

The chain uses TRBV5-4 and TRBJ1-6; D is unresolved. The CDR3 contains 15 residues. V lost 0 bases and J 1 base, leaving 5 bases between the germline ends. Germline values: CDR1 SGHNT, CDR2 YYREEE (reference sequence). In DNA form, the CDR3 reads TGTGCCAGCAGCTTGGGAGGGTCCTATAATTCACCCCTCCACTTT. This sequence encodes CASSLGGSYNSPLHF.

The chain carries TRBV21-1 and TRBJ2-3; the tabulated D call, TRBD2, remains unverified against the DNA. TRBV21-1 is marked as a pseudogene. This CDR3 region has 18 residues. The CDR3 coding sequence is TGTGCCAGCAGAAAAAGATCTAGCGGCACCGGGGCAACAGATACGCAGTATTTT. Its translation is CASRKRSSGTGATDTQYF.